This T cell receptor beta chain was sequenced during a study of Graves' ophthalmopathy and Graves' hyperthyroidism (dated by TCRdb to 2016 to 2019). Describing the broader study: Peripheral blood was collected before any treatment was given, at the time of initial diagnosis. TCR beta repertoire signatures were used to distinguish Graves' ophthalmopathy from Graves' hyperthyroidism and to predict progression to ophthalmopathy. In total, approximately 130 blood samples were TCR-sequenced: approximately 42 ophthalmopathy, 80 or so hyperthyroidism and some 17 hyperthyroidism-to-ophthalmopathy patients. To explore V-J signatures that separate ophthalmopathy from hyperthyroidism, a discovery set of about 98 patients was enrolled, consisting of more than 40 with ophthalmopathy and around 60 with stable hyperthyroidism. An independent validation cohort was composed of 18 hyperthyroidism patients and 17 patients who later progressed from hyperthyroidism to ophthalmopathy. In about six hyperthyroidism patients, the T-cell repertoire of thyroid tissue was compared with the T-cell repertoire of blood. Once sampling was done, hyperthyroidism patients were given methimazole at a starting dose of 30 mg daily, while ophthalmopathy patients were given high-dose intravenous methylprednisolone. Findings and caveats that apply to the study as a whole: Sample size was not predetermined statistically, and investigators were not blinded to group allocation. In cross-validation, the 13-signature model distinguished ophthalmopathy from stable hyperthyroidism with around 86% sensitivity and roughly 84% specificity, while in the test set the corresponding values were about 80% and 75%. Among expanded thyroid clonotypes with frequency above 0.001, most also showed up in blood, which suggests that blood repertoires may reflect the thyroid immune response. In validation, the model predicted ophthalmopathy progression with more than 70% sensitivity and roughly 72% specificity; some 13 predicted patients were CT-confirmed with GO in a median of about 6.2 months.

The germline V gene (reference sequence) gives CDR1 as SEHNR and CDR2 as FQNEAQ. Including the terminal cysteine and phenylalanine, the CDR3 comprises 16 residues. Left in the record is the CDR3 DNA by itself, 48 bases read in frame from the first base. V was cut back by 5 bases and J by 6 bases, leaving a gap of 22 bases between them. For repertoire sequencing, the TCR beta CDR3 regions were amplified from RNA transcripts. The first round was an RT-PCR using HTBI primers with the Qiagen OneStep RT-PCR kit, and this first round was followed by a second-round multiplex PCR, then size selection and purification. Libraries were sequenced on an Illumina HiSeq2000 using paired-end 100 bp reads. In the authors' own workflow: Reads were processed with SOAPnuke, discarding reads with adapters, uncalled bases, mean Phred below 15, or no exact constant-primer or identifier match. COPE v1.2.5 was used to merge the high-quality paired reads. Each unique nucleotide sequence was treated as a clonotype, and MiTCR v1.1 was used to align the clonotypes to the IMGT TRB V, D and J references. Only V-J combinations with frequency above 0.0001 were analysed, covering approximately 99% of repertoires. For each V-J combination, a TCR clonal expansion and chaos score was defined as F50 clonal expansion divided by the chaos observed in the TCRdist matrix. Welch's t-statistics and random forest were used to reduce features to more than ten V-J combinations, which were fed into a naive Bayes classifier. Thyroid-blood repertoire similarity was quantified with the Morisita-Horn index. TCRdb reprocessed the public reads (quality trimming at Q25 with fastp, clone calling with MiXCR) and kept in-frame beta chains. Here each entry gathers all rows of one CDR3 protein and keeps the most common genes and DNA. TCRdb assigned the V and J calls; the authors' analysis was not used. For this sample there are approximately 700,000 distinct CDR3 sequences; over 40% appear just once. Clones ranked in the top ten supply more than 2.5% of the sample.

This clonotype was observed a few times. This receptor's antigen is unknown. One base away there is no much larger clone; base qualities are not given. Ophthalmopathy patients were characterized by moderately to severely active disease, a Clinical Activity Score of at least 3, a NOSPECS grade of at least 4, and a disease duration under 3 months. Anyone with other autoimmune diseases, uncontrolled infections, pregnancy or lactation was excluded from the study. Diagnosis was based on clinical symptoms, serum thyroxine, TRAb, thyroid ultrasound and orbital computed tomography. Ficoll-Paque density gradient centrifugation was used to isolate PBMCs from around 10 ml of fresh peripheral blood. Total RNA was extracted using Trizol reagent, and RNA quality was checked on an Agilent 2100 Bioanalyzer.

The sequence was obtained from an adult man with Graves' ophthalmopathy. The chain is assembled from TRBV7-9 and TRBJ1-2; TRBD1 might be the D gene, on 6 matching bases. The sample comprised peripheral blood. The nucleotides read TGTGCCAGCAGCCCTCCCCCCCCACAGGGTAAAGATGGCTACACCTTC. The translation is CASSPPPPQGKDGYTF.